This T cell receptor beta chain was observed in a study of T cells in Graves' hyperthyroidism and ophthalmopathy. This clonotype was picked up a small number of times. It was RNA transcripts that yielded the amplified TCR beta CDR3 regions. The HTBI set primed first-round TCR CDR3 RT-PCR. TCRdb reprocessed the multiplex PCR reads with MiXCR, giving one entry per CDR3 protein. This table has more than 500,000 distinct CDR3 sequences, around 16% appearing once. This TCR derives from a woman in her twenties or thirties with Graves' ophthalmopathy. The source material was blood.

In nucleotides, the CDR3 is TGTGCCAGCAGCTGGTCCGTTGGGGGGGCGCGGTTTAATTCACCCCTCCACTTT. Amino acids: CASSWSVGGARFNSPLHF. This chain connects TRBV28 to TRBJ1-6; the D gene is possibly TRBD1 (6 bases). Germline loops: CDR1 MDHEN, CDR2 SYDVKM. The CDR3 has 18 amino acids. V shed 6 bases and J shed 6 bases, with 24 bases lying between them.